These 26 T cell receptor beta chains came from one sample sequenced in a study of cytomegalovirus exposure and HLA in healthy donors. The PCR made use of 60 Vbeta and 13 Jbeta primers. Sequencing was performed with immunoSEQ multiplex PCR; in TCRdb, only in-frame clones are kept and a portion is missing. Of 77,000 or so clones in the sample, around 84% were seen once. Material for sequencing was PBMCs. The origin of the receptors is a man in his 70s in good health and CMV-seropositive.

This clone turned up a few times. The chain links TRBV6-1 to TRBJ1-2; 7 bases fit TRBD1. The CDR3 consists of 15 residues. CDR1 is MNHNS and CDR2 is SASEGT in the germline V gene. The V gene end was trimmed by 7 bases and the J gene end by 8 bases; junction bases not matched to a gene: 16. DNA for the CDR3: TGTGCCAGCATCGGAGGGGACAGTTTAATAAAAGGCTACACCTTC. Translated, it gives CASIGGDSLIKGYTF.

The rearrangement links TRBV6-5 to TRBJ2-7; 9 nucleotides align to TRBD1. Germline CDR1 reads MNHEY; CDR2 reads SVGAGI. The CDR3 contains 14 residues. With V trimmed by 6 bases and J by 0 bases, 3 bases remained unmatched. CDR3 residues: CASRQTGGSYEQYF. In nucleotides, the CDR3 is TGTGCCAGCAGACAGACAGGGGGCTCCTACGAGCAGTACTTC.

This chain uses TRBV5-4 with TRBJ2-5; TRBD2 matches 7 bases. CDR1 and CDR2 from the germline V gene are SGHNT and YYREEE (reference sequence). With 0 bases clipped from V and 2 bases from J, the junction kept 7 bases outside the gene matches. The CDR3 loop spans 16 amino acids. CDR3 loop: CASSLGTGGPQETQYF. The CDR3 DNA reads TGTGCCAGCAGCTTGGGCACGGGAGGTCCGCAAGAGACCCAGTACTTC.

The rearrangement joins TRBV4-1 to TRBJ1-5; D may be TRBD1 (6 bases). Germline CDR1 and CDR2: MGHRA and YSYEKL. This CDR3 is built from 14 residues. The germline V and J ends were trimmed by 3 bases and 5 bases, with 11 bases remaining between them. Here the CDR3 DNA reads TGCGCCAGCAGCCACACAGGGAATGATCAGCCCCAGCATTTT. This encodes CASSHTGNDQPQHF.

The V gene is TRBV27, the J gene TRBJ1-2, with no clear D. The germline V and J ends were trimmed by 0 bases and 3 bases, with 8 bases remaining between them. CDR1 is MNHEY and CDR2 is SMNVEV in the germline V gene (reference sequence). This CDR3 has 14 residues. CDR3 coding DNA: TGTGCCAGCAGTTTATCCTTCCCCTACTATGGCTACACCTTC. This sequence encodes CASSLSFPYYGYTF.

This chain connects TRBV5-1 to TRBJ2-2; no clear D gene. This CDR3 comprises 15 residues. Germline V lookup: CDR1 SGHRS, CDR2 YFSETQ. Trimming took off 3 bases at V and 0 bases at J, with 9 bases between the two ends. The CDR3 loop is CASSSDNANTGELFF. The DNA for the CDR3 is TGCGCCAGCAGCTCCGACAACGCGAACACCGGGGAGCTGTTTTTT. Together with reference TRBV5-1 and TRBJ2-2, the CDR3 gives the full variable domain: KAGVTQTPRYLIKTRGQQVTLSCSPISGHRSVSWYQQTPGQGLQFLFEYFSETQRNKGNFPGRFSGRQFSNSRSEMNVSTLELGDSALYLCASSSDNANTGELFFGEGSRLTVL.

DNA for the CDR3: TGCGCCAGCAGCCTAGAGGGCGGGAGGTCCGGGGAGCTGTTTTTT. It specifies CASSLEGGRSGELFF. This rearrangement joins TRBV4-1 to TRBJ2-2; 8 positions agree with TRBD2. V lost 4 bases, J lost 6 bases, and 7 bases stayed unmatched. This CDR3 spans 15 amino acids. Germline V gene lookup returns CDR1 MGHRA and CDR2 YSYEKL.

The V call is TRBV28, the J call TRBJ2-4; D uncertain. V shed 8 bases and J shed 0 bases, with 8 bases lying between them. The CDR3 totals 13 residues. Germline-derived CDR1 and CDR2 are MDHEN and SYDVKM. CDR3: CASFAVAKNIQYF. The CDR3 bases are TGTGCCAGCTTCGCGGTAGCCAAAAACATTCAGTACTTC.

This clone was observed a single time. This chain joins TRBV23-1 and TRBJ2-2, with 7 bases aligning to TRBD2. TRBV23-1 is identified as an open reading frame with a role that is uncertain. With V trimmed by 0 bases and J by 3 bases, 4 bases remained unmatched. The CDR3 has 16 amino acids. The chain's CDR3 is CASSQSQLAHTGELFF. In nucleotides, the CDR3 is TGCGCCAGCAGTCAATCCCAACTAGCGCACACCGGGGAGCTGTTTTTT.

V and J are TRBV4-2 and TRBJ2-1; the match to TRBD2 covers 8 bases. The trim removed 4 bases at V and 5 bases at J, leaving 10 bases unmatched. Germline CDR1 reads LGHNA; CDR2 reads YNFKEQ. The CDR3 sequence is 16 residues long. CDR3 sequence (DNA): TGTGCCAGCAGCCCCTCTAGCGGGTCAAACGACAATGAGCAGTTCTTC. It translates to CASSPSSGSNDNEQFF.

The chain is built from TRBV2 and TRBJ1-2; 9 nucleotides align to TRBD1. With 8 bases clipped from V and 4 bases from J, the junction kept 8 bases outside the gene matches. The length of the CDR3 is 14 residues. Germline CDR1 SNHLY, CDR2 FYNNEI. The CDR3: CASAGTGYGYGYTF. The CDR3 region has the DNA TGTGCCAGCGCCGGGACAGGGTACGGCTATGGCTACACCTTC. Filled out from reference TRBV2 and TRBJ1-2, the complete variable domain reads EPEVTQTPSHQVTQMGQEVILRCVPISNHLYFYWYRQILGQKVEFLVSFYNNEISEKSEIFDDQFSVERPDGSNFTLKIRSTKLEDSAMYFCASAGTGYGYGYTFGSGTRLTVV.

As for this clone: One end of the junction is discordant with germline, which a read error may explain. The V gene is TRBV2, the J gene TRBJ2-5; TRBD1 might be the D (7 bases). Germline lookup yields CDR1 SNHLY and CDR2 FYNNEI. CDR3 length equals 10 residues. In DNA, the CDR3 is TGTGCCAGCAGTTTGGGCAGGGGGGACTTC. Its protein product is CASSLGRGDF.

This rearrangement joins TRBV19 to TRBJ2-3; D may be TRBD2 (6 bases). Trimming took off 3 bases at V and 6 bases at J, with 16 bases between the two ends. Germline V gene sequence: CDR1 LNHDA, CDR2 SQIVND (reference sequence). The length of the CDR3 is 15 residues. CDR3 in amino acids: CASSIGFGGIDTQYF. The CDR3 DNA follows: TGTGCCAGTAGTATCGGGTTTGGGGGGATCGATACGCAGTATTTT.

The V and J genes are TRBV30 and TRBJ1-4; TRBD1 might be the D (6 bases). Between the trimmed V and J ends, which lost 8 bases and 7 bases, there was a span of 14 bases. Germline loops: CDR1 GTSNPN, CDR2 SVGIG (reference sequence). The CDR3 contains 12 residues. The CDR3 protein is CARWGGSEKLFF. CDR3 nucleotides: TGTGCCCGCTGGGGGGGCTCTGAAAAACTGTTTTTT.

This rearrangement joins TRBV28 to TRBJ1-2; a possible D gene is TRBD1 (6 bases). The germline V gene encodes CDR1 MDHEN and CDR2 SYDVKM. With 4 bases removed from V and 8 bases from J, the gap between germline ends came to 17 bases. The CDR3 length is 14 residues. CDR3 in amino acids: CASSSITGSSGYTF. CDR3 nucleotide sequence: TGTGCCAGCAGTTCCATCACAGGGAGCAGCGGCTACACCTTC.

The chain carries TRBV4-3 and TRBJ2-7; TRBD2 matches at 12 bases. In germline, CDR1 is LGHNA, CDR2 YSLEER. The CDR3 consists of 15 residues. The V gene end was trimmed by 1 base and the J gene end by 4 bases; junction bases not matched to a gene: 2. CDR3 nucleotides: TGCGCCAGCAGCCAAGGGACTAGCGGGGTGTACGAGCAGTACTTC. Residues: CASSQGTSGVYEQYF.

This chain joins TRBV18 and TRBJ1-3, with 8 bases aligning to TRBD1. The CDR3 covers 16 residues. V trimming: 3 bases; J trimming: 3 bases; junction bases outside the gene matches: 7. Per germline, CDR1 KGHSH and CDR2 LQKENI. CDR3 DNA: TGTGCCAGCTCACCTACGGACAGGGCACTTGGAAACACCATATATTTT. It encodes CASSPTDRALGNTIYF.

The chain carries TRBV6-5 and TRBJ2-3, with TRBD1 identical over 9 bases. The J segment lost 4 bases and the V segment lost 6 bases, leaving 8 bases of the junction unmatched. The CDR3 is 15 amino acids. Germline V gene data show CDR1 as MNHEY and CDR2 as SVGAGI. The CDR3 DNA reads as TGTGCCAGCAGCCAAGAAGGGACAGGGTCAGATACGCAGTATTTT. Residues: CASSQEGTGSDTQYF.

CDR3 sequence: CASSSPGQKTREQYF. The CDR3 DNA sequence: TGTGCCAGCAGTTCTCCGGGACAAAAGACGCGGGAGCAGTACTTC. The V call is TRBV28, the J call TRBJ2-7; tentatively, D is TRBD1 (6 bases). Trimming removed 4 bases from V and 7 bases from J, with 20 bases in between. Germline V gene data show CDR1 as MDHEN and CDR2 as SYDVKM. This CDR3 contains 15 residues.

The CDR3: CASGSRAGGETQYF. The CDR3 bases are TGTGCCAGCGGTTCTCGGGCCGGAGGGGAGACCCAGTACTTC. This rearrangement joins TRBV5-6 to TRBJ2-5, with D maybe TRBD2 (6 bases). This CDR3 contains 14 residues. V dropped 7 bases and J dropped 5 bases, with 18 bases sitting between them. Germline V gene lookup returns CDR1 SGHDT and CDR2 YYEEEE.

The V call is TRBV9, the J call TRBJ2-1; 7 bases fit TRBD2. CDR1 SGDLS and CDR2 YYNGEE come from the germline V gene. The CDR3 covers 15 residues. V trimming: 4 bases; J trimming: 4 bases; junction bases outside the gene matches: 8. CDR3 nucleotides: TGTGCCAGCAGCCCGGGAAGCGGGGTTTACAATGAGCAGTTCTTC. Translating gives CASSPGSGVYNEQFF. Full variable domain (missing parts from reference TRBV9 and TRBJ2-1): DSGVTQTPKHLITATGQRVTLRCSPRSGDLSVYWYQQSLDQGLQFLIQYYNGEERAKGNILERFSAQQFPDLHSELNLSSLELGDSALYFCASSPGSGVYNEQFFGPGTRLTVL.

This chain joins TRBV6-6 and TRBJ1-1, with 7 bases identical to TRBD1. The germline V gene has CDR1 MNHNY and CDR2 SVGAGI (reference sequence). The J segment lost 5 bases and the V segment lost 2 bases, leaving 5 bases of the junction unmatched. The CDR3 extends over 14 amino acids. In nucleotides, the CDR3 is TGTGCCAGCAGTTACCCATCAGGGGGAACTGAAGCTTTCTTT. This gives the protein CASSYPSGGTEAFF.

The V and J genes are TRBV2 and TRBJ1-1; TRBD1 agrees at 9 bases. With V trimmed by 4 bases and J by 8 bases, 8 bases remained unmatched. CDR3 length: 14 amino acids. Germline CDR1 and CDR2: SNHLY and FYNNEI. DNA for the CDR3: TGTGCCAGCAGTGCTCAACAGGGGGCCTTCGAAGCTTTCTTT. It translates to CASSAQQGAFEAFF.

The chain has TRBV7-8 and TRBJ2-1; 7 positions agree with TRBD2. Losses at the gene ends were 6 bases for V and 8 bases for J; bases not matched to a gene: 7. This CDR3 spans 13 amino acids. Germline loops: CDR1 SGHVS, CDR2 FQNEAQ. The CDR3 region is CASRRGVVYEQFF. The DNA of the CDR3 is TGTGCCAGCAGACGGGGGGTTGTCTATGAGCAGTTCTTC.

This clone was observed once. This rearrangement joins TRBV5-4 to TRBJ1-1; the match to TRBD1 covers 8 bases. The CDR3 is 16 amino acids. Germline CDR1 SGHNT, CDR2 YYREEE (reference sequence). After removal of 4 bases from V and 1 base from J, the junction contained 9 bases not matched to a gene. CDR3 amino acids: CASSPGGQGPNTEAFF. DNA for the CDR3: TGTGCCAGCAGCCCTGGTGGACAGGGACCGAACACTGAAGCTTTCTTT.

V is TRBV2 and J is TRBJ2-7; D remains unclear. This CDR3 region has 17 residues. The germline CDR1 and CDR2 sequences are SNHLY and FYNNEI. Trimming pared 9 bases from V and 3 bases from J, leaving 27 bases between. CDR3 coding DNA: TGTGCCAGTAACCCCACCTCGGGTCGGTCGTCTAGCTACGAGCAGTACTTC. Its translation is CASNPTSGRSSSYEQYF.